The rows below give T cell receptor beta chains drawn from one sample of a study of blood T cell repertoires in COVID-19. TCRdb's table, derived via immunoSEQ multiplex PCR, lists solely in-frame clones and lacks some. The data hold a few hundred thousand clones, with 90% observed a single time. Sequenced: PBMCs or T cells enriched from blood (not recorded which). All receptors come from a man younger than 35 who had recovered from COVID-19. The CDR3 runs from the conserved cysteine through the conserved F or W. A D gene is named only where the DNA matches it firmly. Clone size appears in some rows only: once, few, many, or a class for an expanded clone.

TRBV10-1	-	TRBJ1-5	-	TGCGCCAGCAGTGAGTACAGGGATCAGCCCCAGCATTTT	CASSEYRDQPQHF
TRBV5-4	TRBD1	TRBJ1-1	-	TGTGCCAGCAGCTTGGACAGGGGGGGAACTGAAGCTTTCTTT	CASSLDRGGTEAFF
TRBV3-1/TRBV3-2	-	TRBJ1-1	-	TGTGCCAGCAGCCAAGATTGGGCAGGGGAAGCTTTCTTT	CASSQDWAGEAFF
TRBV4-1	-	TRBJ1-5	-	TGCGCCAGCAGCCAGGCACAGGTATTCAATCAGCCCCAGCATTTT	CASSQAQVFNQPQHF
TRBV3-1/TRBV3-2	TRBD1	TRBJ1-1	-	TGTGCCAGCAGCCCCCCGGGACAGGGAAGGGCTTTCTTT	CASSPPGQGRAFF
TRBV5-1	-	TRBJ2-4	-	TGCGCCAGCAGCTTGAGGGACAAGGGGAAAGTAGCCAAAAACATTCAGTACTTC	CASSLRDKGKVAKNIQYF
TRBV5-1	TRBD1	TRBJ1-2	-	TGCGCCAGCAGCTTGGGACAGGGGCCCTCCTATGGCTACACCTTC	CASSLGQGPSYGYTF
TRBV29-1	-	TRBJ1-2	-	TGCAGCGTTGGGACAGACCGCTATGGCTACACCTTC	CSVGTDRYGYTF
TRBV5-1	TRBD2	TRBJ2-3	-	TGCGCCAGCAGCTTGGGGCTAGCGGGCTTGGGTGCAGATACGCAGTATTTT	CASSLGLAGLGADTQYF
TRBV11-3	-	TRBJ1-1	-	TGTGCCAGCACCCCCTGGGGGGGCACTGAAGCTTTCTTT	CASTPWGGTEAFF
TRBV6-1	-	TRBJ2-1	-	TGTGCCAGCAGTGAAAGGGGCAGATACAATGAGCAGTTCTTC	CASSERGRYNEQFF
TRBV10-3	-	TRBJ1-1	-	TGTGCCATCAGTGAGGCCTTGGCACCGAACACTGAAGCTTTCTTT	CAISEALAPNTEAFF
TRBV6-5	-	TRBJ2-7	-	TGTGCCAGCATGAGGGAGGCTGGATACGAGCAGTACTTC	CASMREAGYEQYF
TRBV6-4	-	TRBJ1-6	once	TGTGCCAGCAGTGACTCCGGGTCACCCCTCCACTTT	CASSDSGSPLHF
TRBV2	TRBD2	TRBJ2-3	-	TGTGCCAGCAGGTCACTAGCGGGGGTAGATACGCAGTATTTT	CASRSLAGVDTQYF
TRBV21-1	-	TRBJ1-2	-	TGTGCCAGCATCCGAGGTGTGGGCTACACCTTC	CASIRGVGYTF
TRBV2	TRBD1	TRBJ1-1	-	TGTGCCAGCAGTGAAGGACAGGGGAAGATCACTGAAGCTTTCTTT	CASSEGQGKITEAFF
TRBV5-1	TRBD1	TRBJ1-1	-	TGCGCCAGCAGCAGGGACAGGGACACTGAAGCTTTCTTT	CASSRDRDTEAFF
TRBV10-1	TRBD2	TRBJ2-3	-	TGCGCCAGCAGTGAGTCTAGCGGGGGGTACACAGATACGCAGTATTTT	CASSESSGGYTDTQYF
TRBV28	-	TRBJ2-1	-	TGTGCCAGCAGGGGACCCAGGGGGCAGTTCTTC	CASRGPRGQFF
TRBV28	TRBD1	TRBJ1-4	-	TGTGCCAGCAGTTTAGGACAGGGGGCTGAAAAACTGTTTTTT	CASSLGQGAEKLFF
TRBV29-1	-	TRBJ1-1	-	TGCAGCGGTGGCGGGAACACTGAAGCTTTCTTT	CSGGGNTEAFF
TRBV11-2	TRBD2	TRBJ2-3	-	TGTGCCAGCAGGGAGCGGGAGTCCACAGATACGCAGTATTTT	CASRERESTDTQYF